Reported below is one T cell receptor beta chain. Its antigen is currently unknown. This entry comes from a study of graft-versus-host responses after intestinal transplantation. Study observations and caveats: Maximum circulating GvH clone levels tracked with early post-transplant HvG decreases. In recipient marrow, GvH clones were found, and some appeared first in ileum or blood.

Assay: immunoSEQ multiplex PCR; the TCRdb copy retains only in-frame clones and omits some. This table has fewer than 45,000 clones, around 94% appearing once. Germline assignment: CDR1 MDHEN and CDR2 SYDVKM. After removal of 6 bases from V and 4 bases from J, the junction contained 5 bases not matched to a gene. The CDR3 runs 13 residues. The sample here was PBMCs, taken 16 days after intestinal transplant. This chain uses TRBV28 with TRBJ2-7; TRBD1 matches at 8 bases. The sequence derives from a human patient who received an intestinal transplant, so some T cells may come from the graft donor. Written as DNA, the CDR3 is TGTGCCAGCAGAGACAGGGGTGAATACGAGCAGTACTTC. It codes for CASRDRGEYEQYF.